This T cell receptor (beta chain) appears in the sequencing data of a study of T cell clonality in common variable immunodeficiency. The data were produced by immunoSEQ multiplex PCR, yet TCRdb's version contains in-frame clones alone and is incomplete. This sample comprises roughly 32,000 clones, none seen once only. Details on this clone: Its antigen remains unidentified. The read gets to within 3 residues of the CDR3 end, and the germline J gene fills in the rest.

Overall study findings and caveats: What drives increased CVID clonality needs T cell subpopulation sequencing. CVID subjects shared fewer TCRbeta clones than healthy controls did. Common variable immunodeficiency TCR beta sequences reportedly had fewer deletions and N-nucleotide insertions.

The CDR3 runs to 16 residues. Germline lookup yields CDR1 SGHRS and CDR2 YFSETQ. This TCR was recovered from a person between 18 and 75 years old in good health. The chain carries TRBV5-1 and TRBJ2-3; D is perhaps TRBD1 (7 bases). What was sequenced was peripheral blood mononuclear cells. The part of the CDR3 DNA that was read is TGCGCCAGCAGCTTGGCCGGAGGGGGCGGCAATCAGCCG. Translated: CASSLAGGGGNQP. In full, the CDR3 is CASSLAGGGGNQPQYF. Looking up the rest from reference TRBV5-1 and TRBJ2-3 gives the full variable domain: KAGVTQTPRYLIKTRGQQVTLSCSPISGHRSVSWYQQTPGQGLQFLFEYFSETQRNKGNFPGRFSGRQFSNSRSEMNVSTLELGDSALYLCASSLAGGGGNQPQYFGPGTRLTVL.